The 19 T cell receptor beta chains given below trace back to one sample, sequenced in a study of graft-versus-host responses after intestinal transplantation. Sequencing was performed with immunoSEQ multiplex PCR; in TCRdb, only in-frame clones are kept and a portion is missing. The sample holds about 21,000 clones, 50% to 65% seen once. The sample was alloreactive CD4+ T cells from a mixed lymphocyte reaction culture, taken before intestinal transplant. Subset defined: CFSE-low proliferating T cells sorted from roughly 6-day pre-transplant mixed lymphocyte reaction (GvH or HvG direction). These receptor sequences come from a human patient who received an intestinal transplant.

V and J are TRBV29-1 and TRBJ2-1, with TRBD2 matching over 9 bases. Germline V CDR1 and CDR2: SQVTM, ANQGSEA. This CDR3 is 16 amino acids long. J lost 0 bases, V lost 6 bases, and 9 bases had no gene match. Here the CDR3 reads CSVVGTSIFSYNEQFF. DNA of the CDR3: TGCAGCGTAGTAGGGACTAGCATTTTCTCCTACAATGAGCAGTTCTTC.

This clone was recorded a few times. The CDR3 spells CASRWLGSSYEQYF. DNA for the CDR3: TGTGCCAGCAGGTGGTTGGGGAGCTCCTACGAGCAGTACTTC. The genes are TRBV5-6 and TRBJ2-7, with D maybe TRBD2 (5 bases). CDR1 and CDR2 (germline): SGHDT, YYEEEE. Trimming removed 5 bases at V and 0 bases at J, with 12 bases between. The CDR3 totals 14 residues.

This chain links TRBV5-6 with TRBJ2-7; D uncertain. Trimming left V 4 bases short and J 8 bases short, with 10 bases between. Per germline, CDR1 SGHDT and CDR2 YYEEEE. The CDR3 extends over 11 amino acids. The CDR3 region is CASSQNAQQYF. CDR3 DNA: TGTGCCAGCAGCCAGAACGCACAGCAGTACTTC.

V is TRBV19 and J is TRBJ1-1, with 7 nucleotides matching TRBD1. The CDR3 has 14 residues. Germline loops: CDR1 LNHDA, CDR2 SQIVND (reference sequence). J lost 7 bases, V lost 7 bases, and 12 bases had no gene match. The CDR3 sequence: CASTSETGWGEAFF. The CDR3 DNA sequence: TGTGCCAGTACCTCCGAGACAGGGTGGGGTGAAGCTTTCTTT.

This clone was recorded only once. J is TRBJ2-2 and V is TRBV5-1; TRBD2 matches 11 bases. J lost 6 bases, V lost 2 bases, and 6 bases had no gene match. CDR3 size: 16 residues. Germline CDR1 is SGHRS and CDR2 is YFSETQ. CDR3 nucleotide sequence: TGCGCCAGCAGCTTTGTAGCGGGAGGGCCTGCCGGGGAGCTGTTTTTT. Protein sequence: CASSFVAGGPAGELFF.

This clone was recorded a few times. V gene TRBV11-2 combines with J gene TRBJ1-4, with D unclear. Germline loops: CDR1 SGHAT, CDR2 FQNNGV. V lost 2 bases to trimming and J lost 7 bases, with 20 bases between them. The CDR3 loop spans 17 amino acids. As DNA, the CDR3 is TGTGCCAGCAGCTTAAGGGTAGCGGGAAAAGAGGCTGAAAAACTGTTTTTT. It specifies CASSLRVAGKEAEKLFF.

This clone was seen only a few times. The V call is TRBV29-1, the J call TRBJ2-2; unclear D gene. Trimming cost V 6 bases and J 0 bases, with 2 bases left between them. Germline CDR1 SQVTM, CDR2 ANQGSEA. This CDR3 spans 11 amino acids. The chain's CDR3 is CSVTNTGELFF. CDR3 DNA: TGCAGCGTCACGAACACCGGGGAGCTGTTTTTT.

This clone showed up just a few times. J is TRBJ2-7 and V is TRBV7-2, with TRBD2 identical over 8 bases. Per germline, CDR1 SGHTA and CDR2 FQGNSA. Germline trimming cut 4 bases from V and 0 bases from J; bases unmatched to any gene: 5. The CDR3 has 15 residues. The CDR3 here is CASSSTSGSSYEQYF. The CDR3 DNA reads TGTGCCAGCAGCTCCACTAGCGGTAGCTCCTACGAGCAGTACTTC.

The chain couples TRBV29-1 to TRBJ2-7; 12 positions match TRBD2. The germline CDR1 and CDR2 sequences are SQVTM and ANQGSEA. The CDR3 runs 13 residues. With V trimmed by 4 bases and J by 4 bases, 2 bases remained unmatched. The CDR3 DNA is TGCAGCGTTGGGCTAGCGGGAGGGTACGAGCAGTACTTC. This translates into CSVGLAGGYEQYF.

The chain carries TRBV4-1 and TRBJ2-3; D possibly corresponds to TRBD1 (5 bases). The CDR3 is 15 amino acids. CDR1 and CDR2 (germline): MGHRA, YSYEKL. Between the trimmed V and J ends, which lost 0 bases and 5 bases, there was a span of 12 bases. CDR3 loop: CASSQDLQGGDTQYF. CDR3 in DNA: TGCGCCAGCAGCCAAGATCTCCAGGGTGGAGATACGCAGTATTTT.

The genes are TRBV28 and TRBJ1-1; 10 nucleotides agree with TRBD1. Losses at the gene ends were 5 bases for V and 4 bases for J; bases not matched to a gene: 10. The CDR3 contains 16 residues. Looked up from germline, CDR1 is MDHEN and CDR2 is SYDVKM. CDR3 in amino acids: CASSRRTGQGVTEAFF. The CDR3 nucleotides are TGTGCCAGCAGTCGAAGAACAGGACAGGGGGTCACTGAAGCTTTCTTT. Combining the CDR3 with reference TRBV28 and TRBJ1-1 gives the whole variable domain DVKVTQSSRYLVKRTGEKVFLECVQDMDHENMFWYRQDPGLGLRLIYFSYDVKMKEKGDIPEGYSVSREKKERFSLILESASTNQTSMYLCASSRRTGQGVTEAFFGQGTRLTVV.

This clone was recorded a few times. The gene calls are TRBV6-5 and TRBJ1-2, with 7 bases aligning to TRBD1. The CDR3 has 15 residues. The germline V gene has CDR1 MNHEY and CDR2 SVGAGI. V shed 6 bases and J 6 bases; nucleotides not matched to a gene: 13. The CDR3 DNA sequence: TGTGCCAGCAGCTATACTATGGACAGGAGAAATGGCTACACCTTC. Translating gives CASSYTMDRRNGYTF.

The chain links TRBV28 to TRBJ2-2; TRBD1 might be the D (6 bases). The germline V gene encodes CDR1 MDHEN and CDR2 SYDVKM. Trimming took off 5 bases at V and 3 bases at J, with 10 bases between the two ends. The CDR3 consists of 14 residues. CDR3 protein: CASSIQGHTGELFF. CDR3 nucleotides: TGTGCCAGCAGTATACAGGGACACACCGGGGAGCTGTTTTTT.

This clone appeared a single time. V gene TRBV5-1 combines with J gene TRBJ2-1, with 10 bases aligning to TRBD2. J lost 4 bases, V lost 0 bases, and 4 bases had no gene match. CDR1 SGHRS and CDR2 YFSETQ come from the germline V gene. The CDR3 extends over 16 amino acids. The CDR3 DNA sequence: TGCGCCAGCAGCTTGGATAAGCGGGAGGGGTACAATGAGCAGTTCTTC. Its protein product is CASSLDKREGYNEQFF. The whole variable domain, filled in from reference TRBV5-1 and TRBJ2-1, reads KAGVTQTPRYLIKTRGQQVTLSCSPISGHRSVSWYQQTPGQGLQFLFEYFSETQRNKGNFPGRFSGRQFSNSRSEMNVSTLELGDSALYLCASSLDKREGYNEQFFGPGTRLTVL.

The chain recombines TRBV2 with TRBJ2-7, with D maybe TRBD2 (5 bases). Germline-derived CDR1 and CDR2 are SNHLY and FYNNEI. V lost 3 bases and J 7 bases, leaving 16 bases between the germline ends. The CDR3 extends over 14 amino acids. CDR3: CASSERLALGEQYF. CDR3 bases: TGTGCCAGCAGTGAGCGCCTAGCCCTGGGGGAGCAGTACTTC.

This chain uses TRBV7-9 with TRBJ1-5, with D unresolved. V lost 6 bases, J lost 5 bases, and 17 bases lay in between. This CDR3 has 15 residues. Germline V CDR1 and CDR2: SEHNR, FQNEAQ (reference sequence). Here the CDR3 DNA reads TGTGCCAGCAGTCGTGACGGGCTAGCCTATCAGCCCCAGCATTTT. Translating it yields CASSRDGLAYQPQHF.

The chain employs TRBV19 and TRBJ2-1; 7 bases are a match to TRBD2. The ends lost 3 bases at V and 7 bases at J; junction bases unmatched: 12. Germline V gene sequence: CDR1 LNHDA, CDR2 SQIVND (reference sequence). The CDR3 is 16 amino acids. The CDR3 sequence: CASSITGTIPFNEQFF. The CDR3 coding sequence is TGTGCCAGTAGTATCACCGGGACTATCCCTTTTAATGAGCAGTTCTTC.

This clone was counted only a few times. The chain has TRBV5-8 and TRBJ2-1; the match to TRBD2 covers 7 bases. The junction had 12 bases not matched to a gene; V was cut back by 2 bases and J by 7 bases. The germline CDR1 and CDR2 sequences are SGHTS and YDEGEE. This CDR3 has 16 amino acids. The CDR3 DNA sequence: TGTGCCAGCAGCTTTCCCAGGACTAGTGGAGGGAATGAGCAGTTCTTC. The encoded protein is CASSFPRTSGGNEQFF.

This clone was detected a few times. The chain joins TRBV10-1 to TRBJ2-7; TRBD2 is a possible D gene (6 bases). Trimming shortened V by 3 bases and J by 1 base, and 7 bases separated the two germline ends. The germline V gene encodes CDR1 WNHNN and CDR2 SYGVQD (reference sequence). The CDR3 runs 13 residues. CDR3 sequence (DNA): TGCGCCAGCAGTGACGGGAGATCCTACGAGCAGTACTTC. Translated: CASSDGRSYEQYF.